Listed below are T cell receptor beta chains from one sample, sequenced in a study of T cells in Graves' hyperthyroidism and ophthalmopathy. MiXCR, applied by TCRdb to the multiplex PCR reads, yields one record per CDR3 protein. This sample has around 360,000 distinct CDR3 sequences; around 15% occur once, and the top ten carry about 20%. Sequenced material: blood. The receptors here all came from a woman aged 55-70 years with Graves' ophthalmopathy. Each CDR3 is given with its conserved first and last residue. The D gene is left open where the match is weak. Not every row has a clone size; where given, it reads once, few, many or a size class.

V	D	J	size	DNA	CDR3
TRBV6-1	.	TRBJ2-1	few	TGTGCCAGCAGTGAACCCGTGTACAATGAGCAGTTCTTC	CASSEPVYNEQFF
TRBV5-1	TRBD1	TRBJ2-3	many	TGCGCCAGCAGCTGGGACAGGCCCACAGATACGCAGTATTTT	CASSWDRPTDTQYF
TRBV25-1	.	TRBJ2-2	.	TGTGCCAGCAGTGGCCAGGGTAGGACCGGGGAGCTGTTTTTT	CASSGQGRTGELFF
TRBV6-6	TRBD1	TRBJ1-1	many	TGTGCCAGCAGTTACCTCTCGGGACAGGGGAGGGCTGAAGCTTTCTTT	CASSYLSGQGRAEAFF
TRBV7-9	.	TRBJ2-5	few	TGTGCCAGCAGCTTAGCCGGGGAGGCCCAGTACTTC	CASSLAGEAQYF
TRBV12-3/TRBV12-4	.	TRBJ1-6	.	TGTGCCAGCAGTTTGAACGGAAATAATTCACCCCTCCACTTT	CASSLNGNNSPLHF
TRBV24-1	.	TRBJ1-4	.	TGTGCCACCAGTGACTCCCGGGCGGCCAGTAATGAAAAACTGTTTTTT	CATSDSRAASNEKLFF
TRBV7-6	TRBD1	TRBJ2-5	many	TGTGCCAGCAGCTTCCGGACAGGGGGCCTCCGTGAGACCCAGTACTTC	CASSFRTGGLRETQYF
TRBV11-1	TRBD2	TRBJ2-7	many	TGTGCCAGCAGCTCCAACAGGCTAGCGGGTGAGCAGTACTTC	CASSSNRLAGEQYF
TRBV7-9	.	TRBJ2-7	.	TGTGCCAGCAGCACAACAGGGTCCACCTACGAGCAGTACTTC	CASSTTGSTYEQYF
TRBV18	.	TRBJ2-7	.	TGTGCCAGCTCACCCCCCGAGCCCCCCTACGAGCAGTACTTC	CASSPPEPPYEQYF
TRBV11-3	.	TRBJ2-1	few	TGTGCCAGCAGCTTAGACGGGAGTGGGTCCTACAATGAGCAGTTCTTC	CASSLDGSGSYNEQFF
TRBV5-1	TRBD1	TRBJ2-7	many	TGCGCCAGCAGCTTAGACAGGGCCCCTGGGGAGCAGTACTTC	CASSLDRAPGEQYF
TRBV5-6	TRBD1	TRBJ2-1	few	TGTGCCAGCAGCTTTTGGGACAGCTCCTACAATGAGCAGTTCTTC	CASSFWDSSYNEQFF
TRBV7-8	TRBD1	TRBJ2-1	many	TGTGCCAGCAGCGACGGGACAGTACCCAACAATGAGCAGTTCTTC	CASSDGTVPNNEQFF
TRBV18	.	TRBJ1-4	many	TGTGCCAGCTCACCGAGGCAGGGTCACGAAAAACTGTTTTTT	CASSPRQGHEKLFF
TRBV2	TRBD2	TRBJ2-3	many	TGTGCCAGCACTGCGGGAGGGGTGAAAGATACGCAGTATTTT	CASTAGGVKDTQYF
TRBV6-1	TRBD1	TRBJ1-6	.	TGTGCCAGCAGTCTTCAGGGGGCATCAGCACCCCTCCACTTT	CASSLQGASAPLHF
TRBV28	TRBD2	TRBJ2-1	many	TGTGCCAGCAGTTTAAGTCTAGCGGGAGGTGAGCAGTTCTTC	CASSLSLAGGEQFF
TRBV30	TRBD1	TRBJ1-2	many	TGTGCCTGGAGTGCGGACAGGGGAAGACATGGCTACACCTTC	CAWSADRGRHGYTF
TRBV20-1	TRBD2	TRBJ2-1	few	TGCAGTGCTAGTTCCAGGGGCGGGAGGGCCTTCGATGAGCAGTTCTTC	CSASSRGGRAFDEQFF
TRBV28	.	TRBJ2-4	.	TGTGCCAGCAGTTTCCATGAGGGGGCCAAAAACATTCAGTACTTC	CASSFHEGAKNIQYF
TRBV29-1	TRBD2	TRBJ2-7	many	TGCAGCGTTGAAGTTCCAGGGACTAGCGGAGCCTACGAGCAGTACTTC	CSVEVPGTSGAYEQYF
TRBV6-1	TRBD1	TRBJ1-3	.	TGTGCCAGCAGTGGACCAGGGGGACAGACCCTCTCTGGAAACACCATATATTTT	CASSGPGGQTLSGNTIYF
TRBV7-2	TRBD2	TRBJ2-3	many	TGTGCCAGCAGCCGGGGGGTCGGCCTAGCGGGAGGAGATACGCAGTATTTT	CASSRGVGLAGGDTQYF
TRBV27	TRBD1	TRBJ1-6	many	TGTGCCAGCAGTCGTAAACAGGGGGCAGCCTATAATTCACCCCTCCACTTT	CASSRKQGAAYNSPLHF
TRBV9	TRBD1	TRBJ1-6	.	TGTGCCAGCAGCGCCCGACAGGGTAATTCACCCCTCCACTTT	CASSARQGNSPLHF
TRBV18	.	TRBJ2-2	many	TGTGCCAGCTCACCACGGGGGAAGGCGAACACCGGGGAGCTGTTTTTT	CASSPRGKANTGELFF
TRBV29-1	.	TRBJ2-7	many	TGCAGCGTTGAAGACCCCCGGGACTACGAGCAGTACTTC	CSVEDPRDYEQYF
TRBV27	.	TRBJ2-5	many	TGTGCCAGCAGTTTAATGCGGGCACGGGGAGTCCAGTACTTC	CASSLMRARGVQYF
TRBV7-8	TRBD2	TRBJ2-2	many	TGTGCCAGCAGCTTTCTGGAGCGGGGGGAGTACACCGGGGAGCTGTTTTTT	CASSFLERGEYTGELFF
TRBV10-3	TRBD2	TRBJ2-3	many	TGTGCCATCAGTCCCCAGGACGCGGGAGGGAAAGATACGCAGTATTTT	CAISPQDAGGKDTQYF
TRBV3-1	TRBD2	TRBJ2-7	many	TGTGCCAGCAGCCAGGCGGGAGTCACCTACGAGCAGTACTTC	CASSQAGVTYEQYF
TRBV20-1	TRBD2	TRBJ2-7	many	TGCAGTGCTAGCGGGGCGGGAGGGTTCTTTGGCGAGCAGTACTTC	CSASGAGGFFGEQYF
TRBV19	.	TRBJ2-7	few	TGTGCCAGTAGTATAGGGCCAGGAAAAGGCGAGCAGTACTTC	CASSIGPGKGEQYF
TRBV2	.	TRBJ1-1	many	TGTGCCAGTGAAACAGGACCCCTACGAGCGGCTTTCTTT	CASETGPLRAAFF
TRBV29-1	.	TRBJ1-1	.	TGCAGCGTCCGGAATTCTAGGGGCACTGAAGCTTTCTTT	CSVRNSRGTEAFF
TRBV20-1	.	TRBJ2-2	.	TGCAGTGGGACGAACACCGGGGAGCTGTTTTTT	CSGTNTGELFF
TRBV20-1	TRBD2	TRBJ2-5	many	TGCAGTGCATTAGCGGGAGGGGAGACCCAGTACTTC	CSALAGGETQYF
TRBV6-6	.	TRBJ1-1	many	TGTGCCAGCAGTTACCCCCCACGGGGAGGTACTGAAGCTTTCTTT	CASSYPPRGGTEAFF
TRBV10-1	.	TRBJ1-5	.	TGCGCCAGCAGTTCACACATTAATCAGCCCCAGCATTTT	CASSSHINQPQHF
TRBV20-1	.	TRBJ2-7	many	TGCAGTGCAAGGGGTAGCGGAGCCTACGAGCAGTACTTC	CSARGSGAYEQYF
TRBV25-1	TRBD2	TRBJ2-7	many	TGTGCCAGCAGTGAATGGCGCGGACTAGCGGGAGACGTCTACGAGCAGTACTTC	CASSEWRGLAGDVYEQYF
TRBV28	.	TRBJ2-1	many	TGTGCCAGCAGTCTCTGGCATGGGGGCGTTAATGAGCAGTTCTTC	CASSLWHGGVNEQFF
TRBV10-1	.	TRBJ2-1	.	TGCGCCAGCAGTGAAAGACTGGTGGGGAATGAGCAGTTCTTC	CASSERLVGNEQFF